This T cell receptor (beta chain) was retrieved from a study of regulatory T cells in long-lasting Graves disease. Overall study results and limits: Having only a small sample size may have limited accuracy. Lower TCR diversity characterized persistent Graves' patients relative to newly diagnosed patients.

Time point given: persistent/refractory GD, antithyroid drugs over 5 years with positive TRAb. Generation of the TCR library employed RNA extracted from PBMCs. Researchers made TCR beta libraries by using iRepertoire HTBI primers and running Arm-PCR on CDR3 regions. Per the study methods: Looking across samples, the authors found 62 TRBV and some 13 TRBJ segments. TCRdb recomputed calls from the multiplex PCR reads with MiXCR, one row per CDR3 protein. In this record, the V and J calls reflect TCRdb's handling and not the investigators' own analysis. Of under 500,000 distinct CDR3 sequences listed, less than 25% are singletons. The sample holds many counts of this clonotype. Its target is unknown. The TCR sequence derives from a female donor with Graves disease. The material sequenced was peripheral blood mononuclear cells (PBMCs), taken when the disease was refractory, from a patient treated with antithyroid drugs.

The CDR3 DNA is TGTGCCAGCAGTTTGAGGGGAGGGAGCAATCAGCCCCAGCATTTT. This translates into CASSLRGGSNQPQHF. J is TRBJ1-5 and V is TRBV27, with D perhaps TRBD1 (5 bases). CDR3 size: 15 residues. Germline values: CDR1 MNHEY, CDR2 SMNVEV (reference sequence). V shed 3 bases and J shed 1 base, with 10 bases lying between them.